A single T cell receptor beta chain is shown here with its context. As processed by the authors: Reference gene primer amplification in the assay estimated nucleated cell counts. Libraries were prepared by immunoSEQ multiplex PCR; TCRdb keeps only in-frame clonotypes and omits some of them. V, J and clone size were drawn from that table, and D and trimming were deduced from the DNA. The profile covers over 85,000 clones, with roughly 86% appearing a single time and just under 20% taken by the ten largest. This record comes from a study of blood T cell repertoires in COVID-19. Whole-study context: Researchers got acute and convalescent COVID-19 samples from the United States, Italy and Spain. The analysed material was cDNA or gDNA that came from T cells, B-cell-depleted T cells, or PBMCs.

Germline lookup yields CDR1 SGHRS and CDR2 YFSETQ. The CDR3 runs to 15 residues. Trimming shortened V by 3 bases and J by 3 bases, and 16 bases separated the two germline ends. The rearrangement joins TRBV5-1 to TRBJ2-7; possible D gene TRBD1, 6 bases. This TCR was recovered from a human donor in a cohort sampled during active COVID-19. The sample taken for sequencing was peripheral blood. The CDR3 DNA follows: TGCGCCAGCAGCTCAAAGGGGGATCCCGGCTACGAGCAGTACTTC. Amino acid sequence: CASSSKGDPGYEQYF.